These 23 T cell receptor beta chains were all obtained from the same sample, sequenced in a study of vaccination effects on CD4 cells after COVID-19. No cognate antigen is known for these TCRs. Using immunoSEQ multiplex PCR, the repertoire was profiled, and TCRdb retains in-frame clones only, with some absent. The sample records tens of thousands of clones, 65% to 75% being singletons. Pools of viral peptides were used by the ViraFEST assay to expand antigen-specific CD4+ T cells ahead of sequencing. CD4+ T cells were isolated after around ten days of culture. Vaccine recipients had no previous SARS-CoV-2 infection; their nucleocapsid antibodies were negative. This sample comprised CD4+ T cells from PBMCs cultured with HCoV-NL63 spike peptides, obtained before COVID-19 vaccination. These receptors originate from a human donor who received a COVID-19 vaccine.

The chain joins TRBV7-6 to TRBJ2-6, with D hard to call. With 2 bases removed from V and 1 base from J, the gap between germline ends came to 9 bases. CDR1 SGHVS and CDR2 FNYEAQ come from the germline V gene. The CDR3 contains 16 residues. Here the CDR3 DNA reads TGTGCCAGCAGCTTATACAGTCCTTCTGGGGCCAACGTCCTGACTTTC. Its protein is CASSLYSPSGANVLTF.

This rearrangement joins TRBV11-2 to TRBJ1-5; 7 bases fit TRBD1. This CDR3 contains 14 residues. After removal of 5 bases from V and 3 bases from J, the junction contained 4 bases not matched to a gene. Per the germline V gene, CDR1 is SGHAT and CDR2 is FQNNGV. CDR3 DNA: TGTGCCAGCAGCAAGGACAGGAACAATCAGCCCCAGCATTTT. It translates to CASSKDRNNQPQHF.

The V gene is TRBV2, the J gene TRBJ2-6; no clear D gene. Between the trimmed V and J ends, which lost 4 bases and 0 bases, there was a span of 4 bases. Germline CDR1 is SNHLY and CDR2 is FYNNEI. CDR3 length: 14 residues. The CDR3 loop reads CASSGSSGANVLTF. CDR3 bases: TGTGCCAGCAGTGGCAGCTCTGGGGCCAACGTCCTGACTTTC.

The V call is TRBV29-1, the J call TRBJ1-1; no clear D. Looked up from germline, CDR1 is SQVTM and CDR2 is ANQGSEA. CDR3 size: 13 residues. Between the trimmed V and J ends, which lost 7 bases and 0 bases, there was a span of 12 bases. CDR3 nucleotides: TGCAGCGCGGGCGAACCGATGAACACTGAAGCTTTCTTT. It encodes CSAGEPMNTEAFF.

This clone was detected only a few times. The rearrangement uses TRBV9 and TRBJ1-2, with D hard to call. Trimming removed 3 bases at V and 2 bases at J, with 14 bases between. The germline CDR1 and CDR2 sequences are SGDLS and YYNGEE. This CDR3 has 15 amino acids. This CDR3 is CASSDPHTGNYGYTF. The CDR3 coding sequence is TGTGCCAGCAGCGACCCCCACACCGGGAACTATGGCTACACCTTC.

The V gene is TRBV4-1, the J gene TRBJ2-3; TRBD1 aligns across 8 bases. This CDR3 has 16 amino acids. CDR1 and CDR2 from the germline V gene are MGHRA and YSYEKL. With V trimmed by 4 bases and J by 3 bases, 9 bases remained unmatched. The CDR3 reads CASSLSGGGLTDTQYF. CDR3 sequence (DNA): TGCGCCAGCAGCCTATCAGGGGGCGGGTTGACAGATACGCAGTATTTT.

A few counts support this clone. The V gene is TRBV19, the J gene TRBJ1-3; D is unclear. Germline CDR1 reads LNHDA; CDR2 reads SQIVND (reference sequence). This CDR3 is built from 14 residues. With 8 bases removed from V and 2 bases from J, the gap between germline ends came to 13 bases. For the CDR3, the DNA is TGTGCCAGTGGACGTAGTGCCCCTGGAAACACCATATATTTT. Translating it yields CASGRSAPGNTIYF.

The V gene is TRBV7-3, the J gene TRBJ2-3; no definite D call. The germline V and J ends were trimmed by 1 base and 6 bases, with 11 bases remaining between them. The germline V gene encodes CDR1 SGHTA and CDR2 FQGTGA. The CDR3 loop spans 14 amino acids. The CDR3 region has the DNA TGTGCCAGCAGCTTAAACGGTCCGGTGGATACGCAGTATTTT. This translates into CASSLNGPVDTQYF.

The CDR3 bases are TGTGCCAGCAGTTACTCCTCTAGTAAGCGCGAGACCCAGTACTTC. Its translation: CASSYSSSKRETQYF. The V gene is TRBV6-6, the J gene TRBJ2-5; the D is unclear. Germline CDR1 MNHNY, CDR2 SVGAGI (reference sequence). This CDR3 has 15 residues. The V gene lost 0 bases and the J gene lost 5 bases, with 13 bases spanning the gap.

The gene calls are TRBV6-2 or TRBV6-3 and TRBJ1-2; 8 nucleotides line up with TRBD1. After removal of 6 bases from V and 6 bases from J, the junction contained 3 bases not matched to a gene. This CDR3 has 12 residues. CDR1 and CDR2 (germline): MNHEY, SVGEGT. CDR3 loop: CASSPTGDGYTF. The CDR3 nucleotides are TGTGCCAGCAGCCCGACAGGGGATGGCTACACCTTC.

This clone was observed a handful of times. The rearrangement uses TRBV7-9 and TRBJ2-7; the D is unclear. CDR1 and CDR2 (germline): SEHNR, FQNEAQ (reference sequence). Deletions cut 2 bases from V and 5 bases from J, with 10 bases between. The CDR3 totals 13 residues. CDR3 in DNA: TGTGCCAGCAGCTTATCCGGTGGGAACGAGCAGTACGTC. Protein: CASSLSGGNEQYV.

The V and J genes are TRBV7-2 and TRBJ2-1, with 12 bases identical to TRBD2. Germline lookup yields CDR1 SGHTA and CDR2 FQGNSA. The CDR3 contains 18 residues. J was trimmed by 7 bases and V by 0 bases; bases with no gene match: 10. The chain's CDR3 is CASSLAPVASGGVNEQFF. The CDR3 DNA follows: TGTGCCAGCAGCTTAGCGCCGGTGGCTAGCGGGGGGGTAAATGAGCAGTTCTTC.

The gene calls are TRBV4-1 and TRBJ2-2; TRBD1 might be the D (6 bases). Germline V gives CDR1 MGHRA, CDR2 YSYEKL. This CDR3 has 15 amino acids. V was pared by 2 bases and J by 5 bases, with 12 bases between. The CDR3 nucleotides are TGCGCCAGCAGCCAAACAACAGGGCCAACCGGGGAGCTGTTTTTT. It codes for CASSQTTGPTGELFF.

The chain is built from TRBV30 and TRBJ2-3, with TRBD2 matching over 10 bases. The CDR3 totals 17 residues. V was pared by 0 bases and J by 6 bases, with 12 bases of the junction left unmatched. Germline V CDR1 and CDR2: GTSNPN, SVGIG (reference sequence). The CDR3 DNA reads as TGTGCCTGGAGTGTAGGGATGTTAGCGGGGGGCGGCGATACGCAGTATTTT. Translating it yields CAWSVGMLAGGGDTQYF.

The J gene is TRBJ1-1, the V gene TRBV6-5; no definite D call. The germline V and J ends were trimmed by 6 bases and 6 bases, with 17 bases remaining between them. Germline V gene data show CDR1 as MNHEY and CDR2 as SVGAGI. This CDR3 contains 14 residues. The CDR3 nucleotides are TGTGCCAGCAGCTTAACGGGGTATAGGGCTGAAGCTTTCTTT. This codes for CASSLTGYRAEAFF.

The rearrangement links TRBV9 to TRBJ2-1; 7 positions match TRBD1. This CDR3 is 15 amino acids long. Germline V gives CDR1 SGDLS, CDR2 YYNGEE. V dropped 1 base and J dropped 3; count of bases not matched to a gene: 4. CDR3 in amino acids: CASSVSGQNYNEQFF. The CDR3 DNA is TGTGCCAGCAGCGTATCGGGACAGAACTACAATGAGCAGTTCTTC.

The chain combines TRBV29-1 with TRBJ2-3, with 7 bases fitting TRBD2. This CDR3 spans 14 amino acids. Trimming cost V 2 bases and J 2 bases; bases outside gene matches: 4. CDR1 SQVTM and CDR2 ANQGSEA come from the germline V gene. CDR3 protein: CSVEWGGYTDTQYF. CDR3 nucleotide sequence: TGCAGCGTTGAATGGGGGGGGTACACAGATACGCAGTATTTT.

The CDR3 reads CASSDTEIYGYTF. The CDR3 DNA is TGTGCCAGCAGCGATACGGAGATCTATGGCTACACCTTC. V and J are TRBV7-9 and TRBJ1-2; D ambiguous. Trimming shortened V by 5 bases and J by 4 bases, and 11 bases separated the two germline ends. From germline, CDR1 is SEHNR and CDR2 FQNEAQ (reference sequence). The CDR3 sequence is 13 residues long.

The V and J genes are TRBV10-3 and TRBJ1-4, with 9 bases lining up with TRBD1. The CDR3 is 14 amino acids. V lost 6 bases, J lost 8 bases, and 7 bases stayed unmatched. The germline gives CDR1 ENHRY, CDR2 SYGVKD. The DNA of the CDR3 is TGTGCCATCAGCCCCGGGACAGGGAGGGAAAAACTGTTTTTT. Its protein is CAISPGTGREKLFF.

The chain links TRBV6-5 to TRBJ1-5, with unresolved D. This CDR3 spans 15 amino acids. Germline lookup yields CDR1 MNHEY and CDR2 SVGAGI. V was clipped by 7 bases and J by 0 bases, with 13 bases between them. The CDR3 region has the DNA TGTGCCAGCATTCTCGGCGCAGGTAGCAATCAGCCCCAGCATTTT. Translating gives CASILGAGSNQPQHF.

CDR3 nucleotide sequence: TGCAGCGTTGGGGGGGCCTCCACCGGGGAGCTGTTTTTT. Translated: CSVGGASTGELFF. The chain combines TRBV29-1 with TRBJ2-2, with D perhaps being TRBD1 or TRBD2 (6 bases each). The germline CDR1 and CDR2 sequences are SQVTM and ANQGSEA. The V gene lost 4 bases and the J gene lost 4 bases, with 10 bases spanning the gap. This CDR3 has 13 residues.

This rearrangement joins TRBV19 to TRBJ2-5; D is unclear. V lost 5 bases to trimming and J lost 2 bases, with 9 bases between them. Germline V lookup: CDR1 LNHDA, CDR2 SQIVND (reference sequence). The CDR3 totals 13 residues. CDR3 residues: CASSGTYQETQYF. For the CDR3, the DNA is TGTGCCAGTAGTGGAACATATCAAGAGACCCAGTACTTC.

This chain uses TRBV3-1 (or the pseudogene TRBV3-2) with TRBJ1-2; D remains unclear. The CDR3 covers 15 residues. Germline values: CDR1 LGHDT, CDR2 YNNKEL (reference sequence). The germline V and J ends were trimmed by 3 bases and 1 base, with 12 bases remaining between them. The CDR3 sequence: CASSHRAANNYGYTF. CDR3 DNA: TGTGCCAGCAGCCATAGGGCAGCAAATAACTATGGCTACACCTTC.